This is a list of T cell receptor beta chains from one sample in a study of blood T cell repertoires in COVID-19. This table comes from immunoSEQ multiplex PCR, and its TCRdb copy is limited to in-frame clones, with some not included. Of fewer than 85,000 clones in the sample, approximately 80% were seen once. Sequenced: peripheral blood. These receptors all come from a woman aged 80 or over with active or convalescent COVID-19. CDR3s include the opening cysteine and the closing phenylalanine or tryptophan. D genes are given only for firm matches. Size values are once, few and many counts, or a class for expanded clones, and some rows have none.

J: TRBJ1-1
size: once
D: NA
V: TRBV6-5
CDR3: CAAGALSNTEAFF
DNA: TGTGCCGCGGGGGCGCTCTCGAACACTGAAGCTTTCTTT

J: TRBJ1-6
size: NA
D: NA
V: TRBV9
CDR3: CASSPGGGFSYNSPLHF
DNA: TGTGCCAGCAGCCCAGGTGGGGGGTTCTCCTATAATTCACCCCTCCACTTT

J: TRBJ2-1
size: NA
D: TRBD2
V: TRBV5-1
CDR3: CASSRDGTSGEGAFF
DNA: TGCGCCAGCAGCCGTGACGGGACTAGCGGGGAGGGGGCGTTCTTC

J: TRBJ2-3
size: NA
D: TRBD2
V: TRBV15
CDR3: CATSRSGTSTDTQYF
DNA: TGTGCCACCAGCCGTAGCGGGACAAGCACAGATACGCAGTATTTT

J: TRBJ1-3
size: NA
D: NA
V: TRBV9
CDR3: CASSPGQVSGNTIYF
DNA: TGTGCCAGCTCCCCAGGGCAGGTCTCTGGAAACACCATATATTTT

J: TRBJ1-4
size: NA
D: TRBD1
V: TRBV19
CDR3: CASTDRGFRNEKLFF
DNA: TGTGCCAGTACCGACAGGGGGTTTCGAAATGAAAAACTGTTTTTT

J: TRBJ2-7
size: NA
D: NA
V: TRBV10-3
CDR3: CATSPGGEQYF
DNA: TGTGCCACCTCCCCCGGGGGCGAGCAGTACTTC

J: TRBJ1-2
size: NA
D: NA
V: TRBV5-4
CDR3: CASSWGGLGYTF
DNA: TGTGCCAGCAGCTGGGGGGGACTTGGCTACACCTTC

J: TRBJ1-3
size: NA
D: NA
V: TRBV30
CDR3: CAWSATRSGNTIYF
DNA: TGTGCCTGGAGTGCGACTCGCTCTGGAAACACCATATATTTT

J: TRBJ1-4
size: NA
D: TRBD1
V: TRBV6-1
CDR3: CASSDRGATNEKLFF
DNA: TGTGCCAGCAGTGACAGGGGGGCAACTAATGAAAAACTGTTTTTT

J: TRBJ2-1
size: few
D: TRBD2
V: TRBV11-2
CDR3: CASSGTSGGRNEQFF
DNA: TGTGCCAGCAGCGGGACTAGCGGGGGACGGAATGAGCAGTTCTTC

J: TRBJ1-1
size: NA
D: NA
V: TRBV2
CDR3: CASSTRRAEAFF
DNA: TGTGCCAGCAGTACCCGTCGCGCTGAAGCTTTCTTT

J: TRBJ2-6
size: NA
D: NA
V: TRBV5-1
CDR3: CATAAGISGANVLTF
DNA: TGCGCCACCGCCGCGGGGATATCTGGGGCCAACGTCCTGACTTTC

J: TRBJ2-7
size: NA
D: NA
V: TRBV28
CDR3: CASSLRGYYIEQYF
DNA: TGTGCCAGCAGTTTACGAGGGTACTATATAGAGCAGTACTTC

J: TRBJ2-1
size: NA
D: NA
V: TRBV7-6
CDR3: CASSSLDGEQFF
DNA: TGTGCCAGCAGCTCCTTAGATGGTGAGCAGTTCTTC

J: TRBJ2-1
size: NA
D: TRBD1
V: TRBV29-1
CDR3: CSVGGTGSRKFF
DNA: TGCAGCGTTGGCGGGACAGGGTCAAGAAAGTTCTTC

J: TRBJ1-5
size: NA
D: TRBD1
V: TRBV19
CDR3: CASSIDQWTGGILQPQHF
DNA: TGTGCCAGTAGTATAGATCAATGGACAGGGGGAATACTGCAGCCCCAGCATTTT

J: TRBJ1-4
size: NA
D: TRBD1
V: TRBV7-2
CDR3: CASRDRATNEKLFF
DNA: TGTGCCAGCAGAGACAGGGCAACTAATGAAAAACTGTTTTTT

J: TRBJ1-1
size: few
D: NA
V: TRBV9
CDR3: CASSKGRTEAFF
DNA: TGTGCCAGCAGCAAAGGGAGGACTGAAGCTTTCTTT

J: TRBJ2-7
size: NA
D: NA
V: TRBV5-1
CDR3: CASSLESYEQYF
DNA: TGCGCCAGCAGCTTGGAGAGCTACGAGCAGTACTTC

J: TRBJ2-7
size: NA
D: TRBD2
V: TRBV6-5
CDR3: CASATGGSTYEQYF
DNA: TGTGCCAGCGCAACGGGGGGAAGTACCTACGAGCAGTACTTC

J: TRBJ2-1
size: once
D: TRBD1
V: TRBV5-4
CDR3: CASSQPQGANEQFF
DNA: TGTGCCAGCAGCCAACCCCAGGGGGCCAATGAGCAGTTCTTC

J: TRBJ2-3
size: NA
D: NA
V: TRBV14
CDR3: CASSQDGPGFEADTQYF
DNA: TGTGCCAGCAGCCAAGATGGTCCGGGGTTCGAGGCAGATACGCAGTATTTT

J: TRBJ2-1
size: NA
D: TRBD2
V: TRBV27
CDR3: CASSFLTLAAPHGEQFF
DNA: TGTGCCAGCAGTTTTCTTACTCTAGCGGCCCCCCACGGGGAGCAGTTCTTC

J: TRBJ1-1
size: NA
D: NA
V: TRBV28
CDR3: CAVGRAVNTEAFF
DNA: TGTGCAGTGGGGCGCGCGGTGAACACTGAAGCTTTCTTT

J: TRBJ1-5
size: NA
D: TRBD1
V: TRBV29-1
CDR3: CSVGGQGVSQHF
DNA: TGCAGCGTGGGGGGACAGGGGGTGTCCCAGCATTTT

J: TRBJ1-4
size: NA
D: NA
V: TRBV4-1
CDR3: CASSQGATNEKLFF
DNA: TGCGCCAGCAGCCAAGGAGCAACTAATGAAAAACTGTTTTTT

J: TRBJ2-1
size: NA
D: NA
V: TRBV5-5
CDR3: CASSFGATNEQFF
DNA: TGTGCCAGCAGCTTTGGAGCGACCAATGAGCAGTTCTTC

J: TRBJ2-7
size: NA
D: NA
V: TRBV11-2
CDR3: CASSHPRRGLEQYF
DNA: TGTGCCAGCAGCCATCCACGTCGAGGGCTAGAGCAGTACTTC